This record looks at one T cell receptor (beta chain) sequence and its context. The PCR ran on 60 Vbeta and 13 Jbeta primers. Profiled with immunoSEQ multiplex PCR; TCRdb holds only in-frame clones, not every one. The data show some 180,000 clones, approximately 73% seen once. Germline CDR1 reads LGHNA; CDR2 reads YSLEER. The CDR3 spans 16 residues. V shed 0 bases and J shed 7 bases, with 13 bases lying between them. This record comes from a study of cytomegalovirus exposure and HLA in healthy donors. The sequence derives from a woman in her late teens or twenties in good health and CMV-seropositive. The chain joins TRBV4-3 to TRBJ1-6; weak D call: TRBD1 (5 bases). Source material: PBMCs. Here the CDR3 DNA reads TGCGCCAGCAGCCAAGACCTCGGGACTAGAAATTCACCCCTCCACTTT. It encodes CASSQDLGTRNSPLHF.